This T cell receptor (beta chain) emerged from a study of T cells in localized non-small cell lung cancer (dated by TCRdb to the early 2020s). Describing the broader study: The study analyzed T cell repertoires of approximately 240 early-stage NSCLC patients, comparing tumors and uninvolved tumor-adjacent lungs. A mean age of roughly 66 years was recorded for the NSCLC patients, of whom 129 were male and 85 to 110 were female. The cohort was made up of under 250 treatment-naive NSCLC patients whose localized lung tumors had been resected. Here is what the overall study found, with its caveats: A median of 57 of the top 100 tumor clones turned up in the paired uninvolved adjacent lung, and 28 of those clones also ranked among the top 100 of that same adjacent lung. Higher blood T cell density associated with longer overall survival, while higher adjacent-lung clonality associated with shorter survival. Multi-region tumor sequencing was not performed, so intratumor heterogeneity could not be excluded. Because of the exploratory design, TCR variables were selected using unadjusted p-values without false-discovery rate correction. Uninvolved tumor-adjacent lung showed the highest T cell clonality, higher than tumor, which suggests more focused antigenic responses in the uninvolved tumor-adjacent lung.

TCR beta CDR3 regions were sequenced from DNA using the immunoSEQ Assay. The authors' pipeline ran thus. T cell density was computed as TCR beta template counts normalized to usable DNA estimated by amplifying housekeeping genes. Richness was estimated with the preseqR package, extrapolating to 400,000 templates for PBMC samples and 120,000 templates for tissue samples. Clonality was taken to be one minus Pielou's evenness. To identify tissue-enriched TCRs, differential abundance testing was run on productive amino-acid clonotypes with a minimum total count of 5 and an alpha of 0.1. Repertoire overlap between compartments was quantified with the Jaccard Index and Morisita Overlap Index. GLIPH grouped TCR beta CDR3s together with public tetramer-defined viral CDR3s, and a viral motif had to include at least three viral sequences and show V-gene enrichment. Entries here come from immuneACCESS through TCRdb and include only in-frame sequences with V and J called. Some clones fail to appear in such tables; in the studies checked, an unresolved V gene covers under half of the shortfall, and the cause of the remainder is unknown. The V and J calls and clone size come from that table; D and trimming were worked out from the DNA. The sample includes 20,000 to 25,000 clones, with roughly nine tenths observed a single time. Approximately 2.9% of the sample is held by the ten biggest clonotypes.

There are 13 amino acids in the CDR3, from cysteine to phenylalanine inclusive. Only the CDR3 part of the read is kept: 39 bases, read in frame from the first base. The CDR1 and CDR2 encoded by the germline V gene (reference sequence) are SEHNR and FQNEAQ. Between the V and J ends, shortened by 0 bases and 4 bases respectively, the junction contains 7 bases. At diagnosis, peripheral blood, uninvolved tumor-adjacent lung and tumor were collected and stored as a combination of fresh-frozen and FFPE material. For TCR repertoire profiling, blood samples were analyzed in the form of peripheral blood mononuclear cells. About this clone itself: This receptor's antigen is unknown. No clone much larger than this one lies a single base away; base qualities are absent.

Here the sequenced sample was peripheral blood, taken before any cancer treatment. The chain was built from TRBV7-9 and TRBJ2-7, with no confidently assigned D gene. The sequence came from a woman aged 35-75 years with stage I lung adenocarcinoma. CDR3 sequence: CASSLAAQYEQYF. The DNA sequence is as follows: TGTGCCAGCAGCTTAGCAGCCCAATACGAGCAGTACTTC.